A single sample gave rise to the 29 T cell receptor beta chains below, sequenced in a study of tumor-infiltrating lymphocytes in primary liver carcinoma. Production of TCR beta cDNA used 500 ng total RNA together with a constant-region primer. Libraries for TCR beta were built through three nested multiplex PCR rounds, which together made up a slightly modified ARM-PCR procedure. The two initial PCR rounds, roughly 9 cycles each, used TRBV1-TRBV30 forward and C-beta reverse primers. One entry per CDR3 protein results from TCRdb running MiXCR on the multiplex PCR reads. The sample has tens of thousands of distinct CDR3 sequences, nearly 80% seen once. Co-extraction of RNA and DNA was performed on about 18-30 mg of unsorted bulk tissue. Sequencing input: liver tumor tissue from sampling region 3. The subset is: tumor region T3, left-lateral pole. These TCRs come from a man between 35 and 55 years old with primary liver carcinoma and hepatitis B virus infection.

This rearrangement joins TRBV12-3 or TRBV12-4 to TRBJ2-1; 8 bases match TRBD2. The CDR3 runs 17 residues. Losses at the gene ends were 7 bases for V and 2 bases for J; bases not matched to a gene: 13. DNA for the CDR3: TGTGCCAGCACCGGGACTAACGGGAGGGCCCCCTACAATGAGCAGTTCTTC. This gives the protein CASTGTNGRAPYNEQFF.

This clonotype was detected only a few times. CDR3: CASSPQNRGASADTQYF. As DNA, the CDR3 is TGTGCCAGCTCACCACAAAACAGGGGGGCATCCGCAGATACGCAGTATTTT. This rearrangement joins TRBV18 to TRBJ2-3; 8 bases agree with TRBD1. Germline V gene lookup returns CDR1 KGHSH and CDR2 LQKENI. There are 17 residues in the CDR3. V lost 1 base, J lost 4 bases, and 10 bases stayed unmatched.

Note on this clonotype: As the CDR3 is not closed by the conserved phenylalanine or tryptophan, this likely results from a read error. The chain carries TRBV11-2 and TRBJ1-2, with 12 bases fitting TRBD1. Looked up from germline, CDR1 is SGHAT and CDR2 is FQNNGV. This CDR3 is 15 amino acids long. The CDR3 nucleotides are TGTGCCAGCTGCTTAGACCCCGGGACAGGGGGCAGCTACACCTCC. Its protein is CASCLDPGTGGSYTS.

In this sample, this clonotype turned up once. The junction departs from germline at one end; a sequencing error may be responsible. CDR3 loop: CAIGEPIRLAGTTDTQYF. For the CDR3, the DNA is TGTGCCATCGGTGAACCCATCCGACTAGCGGGAACCACAGATACGCAGTATTTT. The chain joins TRBV10-3 to TRBJ2-3, with TRBD2 matching 11 bases. This CDR3 comprises 18 residues. Germline CDR1 reads ENHRY; CDR2 reads SYGVKD.

This clonotype was picked up one time. Its ends do not fully match the called genes, so a read error is possible. The rearrangement links TRBV4-2 to TRBJ2-3; no clear D. Germline V lookup: CDR1 LGHNA, CDR2 YNFKEQ. CDR3 length equals 13 residues. This CDR3 reads CAISQDLGGRQYF. CDR3 nucleotides: TGTGCCATCAGCCAAGATTTGGGCGGTAGGCAGTATTTT.

The DNA for the CDR3 is TGTGCCAGCAGCCAAGTGGCGCTTCTAGCGGGAGCGAGAGATACGTGGTATTTT. Protein sequence: CASSQVALLAGARDTWYF. The chain employs TRBV4-2 and TRBJ2-3; TRBD2 matches at 10 bases. Germline V gives CDR1 LGHNA, CDR2 YNFKEQ. CDR3 length: 18 amino acids. V trimming: 1 base; J trimming: 14 bases; junction bases outside the gene matches: 21.

Remarks on this clonotype: One end of the junction varies from germline; a read error may be responsible. The CDR3 DNA reads TGCGCCAACAGCCGAGAGGCAGGGGGCGGATCTGGCTACACCTTC. As protein: CANSREAGGGSGYTF. This rearrangement joins TRBV4-2 to TRBJ1-2; TRBD1 agrees at 8 bases. This CDR3 comprises 15 residues. Germline V gene data show CDR1 as LGHNA and CDR2 as YNFKEQ.

As for this clonotype: Sequence at one end of the junction differs from germline and may be a read error. This sequence joins TRBV6-2 or TRBV6-3 and TRBJ2-7; D may match TRBD1 or TRBD2 (5 bases each). Germline V gene sequence: CDR1 MNHEY, CDR2 SVGEGT. This CDR3 comprises 14 residues. This CDR3 reads CANSFLKGFGVQYF. The DNA for the CDR3 is TGTGCCAACAGTTTCTTGAAGGGGTTCGGGGTGCAATACTTC.

Notes on this clonotype: This may arise from a read error, as a much more abundant clone is one base away. The chain combines TRBV11-1 with TRBJ2-7, with D possibly called TRBD1 or TRBD2 (5 bases each). The assigned J gene may be wrong: the sequence end matches TRBJ2-1 better. Germline V gene sequence: CDR1 SGHAT, CDR2 FQDESV (reference sequence). This CDR3 spans 12 amino acids. The CDR3 loop reads CASGAQGDEQFF. CDR3 DNA: TGTGCCAGCGGCGCCCAGGGAGACGAGCAGTTCTTC.

Comment on this clonotype: One end of the junction does not line up with germline, which may come from a read error. The rearrangement links TRBV4-1 to TRBJ2-1, with D perhaps TRBD2 (5 bases). Germline-derived CDR1 and CDR2 are MGHRA and YSYEKL. The CDR3 totals 15 residues. The CDR3 nucleotides read TGCGTCAGCGGCCCGCTCGGTAACAACAACGATGAGCAGTTCTTC. Residues: CVSGPLGNNNDEQFF.

With regard to this clonotype: Sequence at one end of the junction differs from germline and may be a read error. This chain links TRBV4-1 with TRBJ2-7; no clear D. The CDR3 loop spans 13 amino acids. CDR1 MGHRA and CDR2 YSYEKL come from the germline V gene. The CDR3 reads CASGPGRCYEHYF. CDR3 bases: TGCGCCAGCGGCCCGGGCCGTTGCTACGAGCACTACTTC.

This clonotype has a handful of counts. Relative to the germline gene, one junction end is altered; a read error may explain this. The chain joins TRBV19 to TRBJ2-1, with TRBD2 matching over 10 bases. Germline V lookup: CDR1 LNHDA, CDR2 SQIVND (reference sequence). The CDR3 is 14 amino acids. For the CDR3, the DNA is TGTGCCAGTAGACAGAGCGGGAGGGCTGATGAACAGTTCTTC. Translated, it gives CASRQSGRADEQFF.

This clonotype was detected a few times. The J gene is TRBJ1-5, the V gene TRBV30; maybe TRBD1 (5 bases). This CDR3 region has 14 residues. V dropped 0 bases and J dropped 0 bases, with 6 bases sitting between them. Germline lookup yields CDR1 GTSNPN and CDR2 SVGIG (reference sequence). The CDR3 DNA reads as TGTGCCTGGAGTGTGCAGGGTAGCAATCAGCCCCAGCATTTT. Translating it yields CAWSVQGSNQPQHF.

Of note for this clonotype: Compared with germline, one end of the junction differs, possibly owing to a read error. The chain carries TRBV6-6 and TRBJ2-2; D perhaps matches TRBD2 (5 bases). The CDR3 spans 12 residues. The germline CDR1 and CDR2 sequences are MNHNY and SVGAGI (reference sequence). CDR3 amino acids: CASNKKTGELLF. The CDR3 coding sequence is TGTGCCAGCAATAAGAAGACCGGGGAGCTGCTTTTT.

A word on this clonotype: This may arise from a read error, as a much more abundant clone is one base away. The V and J genes are TRBV29-1 and TRBJ2-1; 7 nucleotides align to TRBD2. CDR1 is SQVTM, CDR2 ANQGSEA, per germline. The CDR3 totals 12 residues. The CDR3, as DNA: TGCAGCGTTGTTCTAGCGGTTGTGCAGCAGTTATTC. Translation gives CSVVLAVVQQLF.

The chain carries TRBV30 and TRBJ1-2; 12 bases match TRBD1. The length of the CDR3 is 18 residues. J was trimmed by 8 bases and V by 3 bases; bases with no gene match: 19. Germline CDR1 is GTSNPN and CDR2 is SVGIG (reference sequence). The CDR3 nucleotides are TGTGCCTGGAGGATCCTCGGGACAGGGGGCATCGTAGGGTACGGCTACACCTTC. Residues: CAWRILGTGGIVGYGYTF.

Note on this clonotype: The junction differs from germline at one of its ends, possibly a read error. The chain uses TRBV29-1 and TRBJ2-7, with D unresolved. Germline V gene data show CDR1 as SQVTM and CDR2 as ANQGSEA. This CDR3 is 12 amino acids long. This chain's CDR3 is CSVTGSSYEQYF. The CDR3 nucleotides read TGCAGCGTTACTGGCAGCTCATACGAACAGTACTTC.

This clonotype was detected only a few times. The chain is built from TRBV20-1 and TRBJ2-7; D not resolved. The CDR3 is 10 residues long. With 3 bases removed from V and 5 bases from J, the gap between germline ends came to 5 bases. In germline, CDR1 is DFQATT, CDR2 SNEGSKA (reference sequence). The CDR3 nucleotides are TGCAGTGCTAGGGCGAACGAGCAGTACTTC. Translating it yields CSARANEQYF.

With respect to this clonotype: A read error may account for a junction end that differs from germline. V is TRBV5-1 and J is TRBJ2-7; perhaps TRBD1 as D (5 bases). Germline V lookup: CDR1 SGHRS, CDR2 YFSETQ. The CDR3 is 13 residues long. The DNA of the CDR3 is TGCACCAGCAGCACCGACAGCACCTACGAGCAGTACTTC. This translates into CTSSTDSTYEQYF.

Points on this clonotype: Germline and junction disagree at one end, which may indicate a read error. This chain joins TRBV5-1 and TRBJ2-4; weak D call: TRBD1 (6 bases). Looked up from germline, CDR1 is SGHRS and CDR2 is YFSETQ. The CDR3 totals 13 residues. In nucleotides, the CDR3 is TGCGCCATCAGCTTGGGGACATTAAACATTCAGTACTTT. It specifies CAISLGTLNIQYF.

This clonotype was recorded a few times. The conserved final phenylalanine or tryptophan is absent from the CDR3, which likely points to a read error. The rearrangement uses TRBV11-2 and TRBJ2-1; tentatively, D is TRBD2 (5 bases). Germline V gene data show CDR1 as SGHAT and CDR2 as FQNNGV. V gave up 0 bases and J gave up 9 bases, with 18 bases separating them. The CDR3 is made up of 16 amino acids. The CDR3 sequence: CASSLELLTGMSEQFL. CDR3 in DNA: TGTGCCAGCAGCTTAGAGCTCCTAACGGGAATGAGTGAGCAGTTCTTA.

This clonotype was found many times. The chain uses TRBV7-9 and TRBJ2-7; TRBD1 aligns across 8 bases. Germline assignment: CDR1 SEHNR and CDR2 FQNEAQ (reference sequence). V dropped 1 base and J dropped 2; count of bases not matched to a gene: 4. There are 15 residues in the CDR3. Here the CDR3 DNA reads TGTGCCAGCAGCTTAGTTGGACAGGGACCCTACGAGCAGTACTTC. Encoded protein: CASSLVGQGPYEQYF.

The chain has TRBV6-2 or TRBV6-3 and TRBJ2-1, with D hard to call. The germline gives CDR1 MNHEY, CDR2 SVGEGT. The length of the CDR3 is 11 residues. CDR3 loop: CISSYYNEQFF. The DNA of the CDR3 is TGTATCAGCAGTTACTACAATGAGCAGTTCTTC.

A remark on this clonotype: Given the absence of the conserved phenylalanine or tryptophan at the CDR3 end, a read error is likely. The chain recombines TRBV6-6 with TRBJ2-3, with 13 bases aligning to TRBD2. The CDR3 sequence is 17 residues long. CDR1 MNHNY and CDR2 SVGAGI come from the germline V gene (reference sequence). The V segment lost 6 bases and the J segment 3 bases; nucleotides outside the gene matches: 9. CDR3: CASRSPTSGRRTDTQYI. For the CDR3, the DNA is TGTGCCAGCAGATCCCCGACTAGCGGGAGGAGAACAGATACGCAGTATATT.

Concerning this clonotype itself: A junction boundary mismatches the germline segment, possibly from a read error. V and J are TRBV10-3 and TRBJ2-1, with D unclear. The CDR3 is 12 residues long. Germline CDR1 reads ENHRY; CDR2 reads SYGVKD. DNA for the CDR3: TGTGCCATCAGCTCCCCTTGGAAAGAGCTGTTCTTC. Protein sequence: CAISSPWKELFF.

With respect to this clonotype: One junction end does not reproduce the germline sequence, and a read error may be involved. This chain joins TRBV5-5 and TRBJ2-7, with D perhaps matching TRBD2 (6 bases). There are 17 residues in the CDR3. Germline V CDR1 and CDR2: SGHKS, YYEKEE (reference sequence). CDR3 bases: TGTGGCAGCAGCTTGGAGCAACACCTGACTAGGCCCTACGAGCAGTATTTC. Encoded protein: CGSSLEQHLTRPYEQYF. The complete variable domain, with remaining parts taken from reference TRBV5-5 and TRBJ2-7, reads DAGVTQSPTHLIKTRGQQVTLRCSPISGHKSVSWYQQVLGQGPQFIFQYYEKEERGRGNFPDRFSARQFPNYSSELNVNALLLGDSALYLCGSSLEQHLTRPYEQYFGPGTRLTVT.

A note on this clonotype: An end of the junction does not agree with germline; a read error may underlie this. The rearrangement links TRBV6-5 to TRBJ2-2, with unresolved D. The germline CDR1 and CDR2 sequences are MNHEY and SVGAGI. The CDR3 contains 14 residues. Here the CDR3 reads CVSSYAQNTGELFF. The CDR3 DNA reads TGTGTCAGCAGTTACGCCCAGAACACCGGGGAGCTGTTTTTT.

The chain couples TRBV6-1 to TRBJ2-7; D uncertain. The CDR3 totals 11 residues. Per germline, CDR1 MNHNS and CDR2 SASEGT. V lost 10 bases to trimming and J lost 13 bases, with 20 bases between them. DNA of the CDR3: TGTGCCACCTTAGAAGAGTACGGGCAATACTTC. This sequence encodes CATLEEYGQYF.

As concerns this clonotype: One end of the junction is discordant with germline, which a read error may explain. This chain connects TRBV11-2 to TRBJ2-5; D perhaps matches TRBD2 (5 bases). Germline V gene lookup returns CDR1 SGHAT and CDR2 FQNNGV. The CDR3 is 18 residues long. CDR3 region: CASSLARLALGRKETQYF. CDR3 sequence (DNA): TGTGCTAGCAGCTTAGCGAGGCTAGCCCTGGGGAGAAAAGAGACCCAGTACTTC.